This is a list of T cell receptor beta chains from one sample in a study of T cell responses to AZD1222 COVID-19 vaccine. Profiled with immunoSEQ multiplex PCR; TCRdb holds only in-frame clones, not every one. Altogether over 95,000 clones are present, around nine tenths being singletons, with the ten largest covering roughly 12%. The source material was peripheral blood, sampled on day 0 of AZD1222 vaccination. These receptors came from an adult in good health. The conserved cysteine and the conserved F or W are not part of the CDR3 here.

V gene	J gene	CDR3 length	CDR3 protein
TRBV19	TRBJ1-1	17	ASSIRGAGRLARNTEAF
TRBV12-3/TRBV12-4	TRBJ2-1	8	ASSLNEQF
TRBV6-1	TRBJ1-4	14	ASSGVGTGFVEKLF
TRBV3-1/TRBV3-2	TRBJ2-5	13	ASSQGGVHQETQY
TRBV9	TRBJ2-7	13	ASSQGQGGTYEQY
TRBV19	TRBJ1-1	12	ASSPTGANTEAF
TRBV7-3	TRBJ2-7	12	ASSPGSGAREQY
TRBV2	TRBJ2-1	13	ASSVGLAGEGEQF
TRBV5-8	TRBJ2-1	13	ASSFQTSSYNEQF
TRBV18	TRBJ2-1	12	ASSLQREGSEQF
TRBV5-8	TRBJ1-2	13	ASSSGGGGDYGYT
TRBV11-2	TRBJ2-3	14	ASSPGAEQITDTQY
TRBV7-2	TRBJ2-1	14	ASSLSSGSSYNEQF
TRBV5-1	TRBJ1-1	11	ASRVMINTEAF
TRBV24-1	TRBJ2-1	14	ATSDWGAGSYNEQF
TRBV7-9	TRBJ2-1	13	ASSYDRDYYNEQF
TRBV7-8	TRBJ2-2	13	ASSLAGTRGGELF
TRBV7-3	TRBJ2-1	12	ASSLGGGKNEQF
TRBV6-5	TRBJ1-1	13	ASSSPTGVSTEAF
TRBV7-2	TRBJ1-3	12	ASSSTSSGNTIY
TRBV7-9	TRBJ2-1	14	ASRQRDFLNYNEQF
TRBV5-6	TRBJ1-1	10	ASSLVTGEAF
TRBV18	TRBJ1-5	12	ASSGQTEREPQH
TRBV19	TRBJ1-1	12	ASSWRSMNTEAF
TRBV19	TRBJ2-7	14	ATNPREGHRPDEQY
TRBV7-8	TRBJ1-1	11	ASLRWAGTEAF
TRBV6-1	TRBJ1-2	15	ASSESLGTVANYGYT
TRBV10-3	TRBJ1-2	14	AISESTGKKDYGYT
TRBV19	TRBJ2-5	15	ASSIDPSVLQQETQY
TRBV30	TRBJ1-4	12	AWMMDRAREKLF
TRBV7-9	TRBJ1-1	12	ASSLRGMDTEAF
TRBV19	TRBJ1-1	8	ATGTGEAF
TRBV10-3	TRBJ1-4	12	AISDRERGVKLF
TRBV9	TRBJ2-5	12	ASSVGLRQETQY
TRBV27	TRBJ1-4	12	ASSKTGIHEKLF
TRBV21-1	TRBJ1-6	12	ASSQSSEGSPLH
TRBV5-1	TRBJ2-3	17	ASSLGEWVGQGDPDTQY
TRBV7-2	TRBJ2-1	15	ASSNTPKPGPLSRQF
TRBV7-2	TRBJ1-5	13	ASSPGQGAIQPQH
TRBV6-1	TRBJ2-7	10	ASSEAHYEQY
TRBV7-6	TRBJ1-5	14	ASSPQGARINQPQH
TRBV5-1	TRBJ2-5	16	ASSLGRTSGEGQETQY
TRBV7-7	TRBJ1-5	11	ASTLGSNQPQH
TRBV5-1	TRBJ2-5	12	ASSPRAEGETQY
TRBV29-1	TRBJ2-1	15	SVEGEASGWRPNEQF
TRBV24-1	TRBJ2-7	13	ATSDPASPAYEQY
TRBV6-2/TRBV6-3	TRBJ2-7	12	ASSRPDLSYEQY
TRBV5-1	TRBJ2-5	15	ASSSLMRQGNQETQY
TRBV11-1	TRBJ2-7	13	ASSLADRSSYEQY
TRBV2	TRBJ2-4	12	ASTPDKTVNIQY
TRBV19	TRBJ2-5	11	ASSVRVQETQY
TRBV12-3/TRBV12-4	TRBJ2-1	11	ASIDRRNNEQF
TRBV27	TRBJ2-1	14	ASSSLGRGTYNEQF
TRBV5-5	TRBJ1-5	15	ASSTSAGTHSNQPQH
TRBV27	TRBJ1-6	14	ASSPGVSLLRSPLH
TRBV14	TRBJ2-7	11	ASSQLSSYEQY
TRBV7-2	TRBJ1-2	12	ASSLAQGSNGYT